This TCR beta chain comes out of a study of T cell responses to AZD1222 COVID-19 vaccine. Study-level information: Both about-4-week and about-12-week second-dose recipients were combined. Study results and limitations: Spike-specific TCRs gained breadth and depth after people received two AZD1222 doses. Spike-wide coverage was observed for vaccine-associated CD4 TCRs, with dominant responses at 160-218 and 743-854.

The CDR3 is 15 amino acids. In germline, CDR1 is MNHNY, CDR2 SVGAGI (reference sequence). V trimming: 8 bases; J trimming: 0 bases; junction bases outside the gene matches: 7. The assay was immunoSEQ multiplex PCR, and TCRdb's table has in-frame clones only and misses some. The table includes 140,000 to 150,000 clones, under 95% detected once. Remarks on this clone: The antigen is unknown.

Sample: peripheral blood, taken on day 0 of AZD1222 vaccination. V usage is TRBV6-6 and J usage is TRBJ2-1; TRBD2 matches 7 bases. This TCR derives from an adult in good health. The CDR3 region is CASFFRGSSYNEQFF. The CDR3 DNA follows: TGTGCCAGCTTCTTCCGCGGGAGCTCCTACAATGAGCAGTTCTTC.